Listed below are T cell receptor beta chains from one sample, sequenced in a study of blood T cell repertoires in COVID-19. Sequenced by immunoSEQ multiplex PCR; TCRdb stores in-frame clones only, minus some. Here the sample spans roughly 170,000 clones, about 79% being singletons. Sequencing was carried out using peripheral blood. These receptors came from a woman in her 70s with acute or convalescent COVID-19. The CDR3 runs from the conserved cysteine through the conserved F or W. A D gene is named only where the DNA matches it firmly. Part of the rows lack a size; the others show once, few, many or a class for expanded clones.

V: TRBV3-1/TRBV3-2
J: TRBJ1-3
length: 15
D: -
size: -
CDR3: CASSQSRASGNTIYF
DNA: TGTGCCAGCAGCCAAAGCAGGGCCTCTGGAAACACCATATATTTT

V: TRBV9
J: TRBJ2-1
length: 14
D: -
size: -
CDR3: CASSPSVTDNEQFF
DNA: TGTGCCAGCAGCCCCAGTGTAACAGACAATGAGCAGTTCTTC

V: TRBV6-5
J: TRBJ1-6
length: 14
D: TRBD1
size: -
CDR3: CASNPTGVGSPLHF
DNA: TGTGCCAGCAACCCGACAGGGGTAGGTTCACCCCTCCACTTT

V: TRBV5-4
J: TRBJ2-7
length: 16
D: TRBD1
size: -
CDR3: CASSLPGQGAIYEQYF
DNA: TGTGCCAGCAGCTTACCGGGACAGGGGGCTATATACGAGCAGTACTTC

V: TRBV3-1/TRBV3-2
J: TRBJ2-6
length: 16
D: TRBD2
size: -
CDR3: CASTGTKSSGANVLTF
DNA: TGTGCCAGCACCGGGACTAAAAGCTCTGGGGCCAACGTCCTGACTTTC

V: TRBV18
J: TRBJ2-1
length: 15
D: -
size: -
CDR3: CASSPPAAPYNEQFF
DNA: TGTGCCAGCTCACCCCCAGCGGCGCCCTACAATGAGCAGTTCTTC

V: TRBV3-1/TRBV3-2
J: TRBJ2-7
length: 17
D: TRBD2
size: few
CDR3: CASSLSPQGLAGVEQYF
DNA: TGTGCCAGCAGCCTTTCCCCTCAAGGACTAGCGGGAGTCGAGCAGTACTTC

V: TRBV27
J: TRBJ1-6
length: 14
D: TRBD1
size: -
CDR3: CASSAGGPNSPLHF
DNA: TGTGCCAGCAGTGCAGGGGGCCCAAATTCACCCCTCCACTTT

V: TRBV18
J: TRBJ2-1
length: 15
D: -
size: -
CDR3: CASSPRSALNNEQFF
DNA: TGTGCCAGCTCACCACGCAGCGCATTAAACAATGAGCAGTTCTTC

V: TRBV28
J: TRBJ1-6
length: 14
D: -
size: -
CDR3: CASSVQGMNSPLHF
DNA: TGTGCCAGCAGCGTACAGGGTATGAATTCACCCCTCCACTTT

V: TRBV4-1
J: TRBJ2-1
length: 16
D: TRBD2
size: -
CDR3: CASSQGQLGRGDEQFF
DNA: TGCGCCAGCAGCCAAGGCCAACTAGGTCGGGGGGATGAGCAGTTCTTC

V: TRBV6-1
J: TRBJ2-7
length: 15
D: -
size: -
CDR3: CASSEGQGSSYEQYF
DNA: TGTGCCAGCAGTGAAGGCCAGGGTAGCTCCTACGAGCAGTACTTC

V: TRBV24-1
J: TRBJ2-1
length: 16
D: TRBD1
size: -
CDR3: CATSDPRGLSYNEQFF
DNA: TGTGCCACCAGTGATCCCAGGGGGCTTTCCTACAATGAGCAGTTCTTC